What follows are 19 T cell receptor beta chains derived from one specimen sequenced in a study of blood T cells in healthy people across ages. Combining a sample-barcoded 5' primer with a J-beta primer mix, a second PCR ran for roughly 7 to 11 cycles. TCRdb used MiXCR to reprocess the 5' RACE reads, holding one entry per CDR3 protein. The sample yields some 780,000 distinct CDR3 sequences, approximately 60% seen once. Sequencing was carried out using blood. The receptor set was obtained from a man aged 40-55 years in good health.

The chain carries TRBV9 and TRBJ2-5; D ambiguous. Germline loops: CDR1 SGDLS, CDR2 YYNGEE. This CDR3 has 14 amino acids. Trimming shortened V by 3 bases and J by 11 bases, and 20 bases separated the two germline ends. The CDR3 nucleotides read TGTGCCAGCAGCGCCCAACATGCCCTCAATGAGCAGTACTTC. Protein product: CASSAQHALNEQYF.

The chain uses TRBV4-1 and TRBJ1-2; weak D call: TRBD1 (5 bases). The V end was cut by 0 bases, the J end by 3 bases, with 11 bases between. Germline V gene data show CDR1 as MGHRA and CDR2 as YSYEKL. This CDR3 is 15 amino acids long. CDR3 loop: CASSQDRGQYYGYTF. The CDR3 DNA reads TGCGCCAGCAGCCAAGATCGGGGCCAGTACTATGGCTACACCTTC.

The CDR3 nucleotides are TGTGCTAGTGGTTTGTTGCCACCTCCCTCCGAAGAGACCCAGTACTTC. Encoded protein: CASGLLPPPSEETQYF. The rearrangement links TRBV12-5 to TRBJ2-5; D gene unclear. Deletions cut 2 bases from V and 3 bases from J, with 16 bases between. Germline CDR1 LGHNT, CDR2 FRNRAP. The CDR3 sequence is 16 residues long. Variable domain in full (rest from reference TRBV12-5 and TRBJ2-5): DARVTQTPRHKVTEMGQEVTMRCQPILGHNTVFWYRQTMMQGLELLAYFRNRAPLDDSGMPKDRFSAEMPDATLATLKIQPSEPRDSAVYFCASGLLPPPSEETQYFGPGTRLLVL.

The rearrangement joins TRBV7-2 to TRBJ1-5; 8 bases line up with TRBD1. V lost 6 bases and J lost 6; bases outside the gene matches: 7. This CDR3 is built from 14 residues. Germline loops: CDR1 SGHTA, CDR2 FQGNSA. The CDR3: CASSPTGVVQPQHF. CDR3 nucleotide sequence: TGTGCCAGCAGTCCGACAGGGGTGGTTCAGCCCCAGCATTTT.

The chain combines TRBV6-2 or TRBV6-3 with TRBJ2-1; the match to TRBD2 covers 8 bases. Germline V gene lookup returns CDR1 MNHEY and CDR2 SVGEGT. V lost 8 bases, J lost 2 bases, and 2 bases stayed unmatched. CDR3 length: 13 amino acids. CDR3 amino acids: CASAGGPYNEQFF. The CDR3 DNA follows: TGTGCCAGCGCGGGGGGCCCCTACAATGAGCAGTTCTTC.

This CDR3 reads CAIREGYDNSPLHF. In DNA form, the CDR3 reads TGTGCCATCAGGGAGGGGTACGACAATTCACCCCTCCACTTT. V and J are TRBV10-3 and TRBJ1-6, with D possibly TRBD1 on 5 matching bases. The CDR3 covers 14 residues. The V end was cut by 6 bases, the J end by 7 bases, with 13 bases between. The germline gives CDR1 ENHRY, CDR2 SYGVKD.

This clonotype was seen more than once but under ten times. The chain uses TRBV7-9 and TRBJ1-6; D is possibly TRBD1 (5 bases). From germline, CDR1 is SEHNR and CDR2 FQNEAQ (reference sequence). Trimming took 6 bases from V and 3 from J, leaving 12 bases between them. There are 15 residues in the CDR3. In nucleotides, the CDR3 is TGTGCCAGCAGAGACAACGGGGGCTATAATTCACCCCTCCACTTT. It codes for CASRDNGGYNSPLHF.

This chain joins TRBV25-1 and TRBJ2-1; D might be TRBD2 (5 bases). The CDR3 has 12 residues. V lost 9 bases to trimming and J lost 2 bases, with 8 bases between them. Germline values: CDR1 MGHDK, CDR2 SYGVNS. This CDR3 is CASWRTYNEQFF. CDR3 bases: TGTGCCAGTTGGAGGACCTACAATGAGCAGTTCTTC.

This chain uses TRBV7-3 with TRBJ2-1; 10 positions agree with TRBD1. The germline gives CDR1 SGHTA, CDR2 FQGTGA. This CDR3 is built from 15 residues. Trimming removed 5 bases from V and 2 bases from J; junction bases left unmatched: 3. CDR3 sequence reads: CASSPGTGAYNEQFF. The CDR3, as DNA: TGTGCCAGCAGCCCCGGGACAGGGGCCTACAATGAGCAGTTCTTC.

This chain connects TRBV12-3 or TRBV12-4 to TRBJ2-5; possibly TRBD1 or TRBD2 for D (5 bases each). TRBJ2-7 explains the end of the DNA better; the J call may be wrong. The CDR3 sequence is 16 residues long. CDR3 region: CASSPKLTADRGEQYF. The DNA for the CDR3 is TGTGCCAGCAGCCCAAAGCTGACAGCGGACCGCGGCGAGCAGTACTTC.

The rearrangement joins TRBV24-1 to TRBJ2-3; 9 bases line up with TRBD2. From germline, CDR1 is KGHDR and CDR2 SFDVKD. CDR3 size: 16 residues. The V segment lost 4 bases and the J segment 7 bases; nucleotides outside the gene matches: 11. The CDR3 region has the DNA TGTGCCACCAGTGAAACGACTAGCGGAACCCCCAATACGCAGTATTTT. It yields the protein CATSETTSGTPNTQYF.

The chain couples TRBV6-6 to TRBJ1-2; 7 bases align to TRBD1. V shed 8 bases and J 4 bases; nucleotides not matched to a gene: 16. This CDR3 has 16 amino acids. Germline CDR1 is MNHNY and CDR2 is SVGAGI (reference sequence). CDR3 in DNA: TGTGCCAGCGGACCACGAAAGGGGACAGTCAGCTATGGCTACACCTTC. Protein sequence: CASGPRKGTVSYGYTF.

This clonotype appeared a single time. V usage is TRBV15 and J usage is TRBJ1-2; D not certain. The CDR3 has 15 amino acids. From germline, CDR1 is LNHNV and CDR2 YYDKDF (reference sequence). V lost 0 bases to trimming and J lost 2 bases, with 10 bases between them. DNA of the CDR3: TGTGCCACCAGCAGAGATCCAGGTGCCAACTATGGCTACACCTTC. It specifies CATSRDPGANYGYTF.

The V and J genes are TRBV12-5 and TRBJ2-6; no clear D gene. Per germline, CDR1 LGHNT and CDR2 FRNRAP. This CDR3 has 15 amino acids. The ends were cut back, 1 base at V and 2 bases at J, with 6 bases in the middle. Here the CDR3 DNA reads TGTGCTAGTGGTTTGGGGCATCCTGGGGCCAACGTCCTGACTTTC. It encodes CASGLGHPGANVLTF.

The V call is TRBV6-1, the J call TRBJ1-2; D possibly corresponds to TRBD1 (5 bases). The CDR3 totals 12 residues. Trimming took off 0 bases at V and 6 bases at J, with 5 bases between the two ends. Germline CDR1 and CDR2: MNHNS and SASEGT. The CDR3 nucleotides are TGTGCCAGCAGTGAAGCAGGGGATGGCTACACCTTC. Its protein product is CASSEAGDGYTF.

The sample holds a few counts of this clonotype. The rearrangement joins TRBV10-3 to TRBJ1-2; 7 nucleotides line up with TRBD1. CDR1 and CDR2 from the germline V gene are ENHRY and SYGVKD. Unmatched junction bases numbered 2, after V lost 3 bases and J lost 4 bases. This CDR3 region has 13 residues. This chain's CDR3 is CAISDGDSYGYTF. The DNA for the CDR3 is TGTGCCATCAGTGATGGGGACAGCTATGGCTACACCTTC.

The chain couples TRBV20-1 to TRBJ2-3; possibly TRBD1 for D (5 bases). The germline CDR1 and CDR2 sequences are DFQATT and SNEGSKA (reference sequence). There are 14 residues in the CDR3. V shed 5 bases and J shed 2 bases, with 14 bases lying between them. The CDR3 nucleotides read TGCAGTGCTGCAGGGCACTCCTTCACAGATACGCAGTATTTT. This sequence encodes CSAAGHSFTDTQYF.

This rearrangement joins TRBV20-1 to TRBJ1-4; D gene unclear. Germline V CDR1 and CDR2: DFQATT, SNEGSKA (reference sequence). This CDR3 is built from 14 residues. Trimming took off 0 bases at V and 6 bases at J, with 11 bases between the two ends. The CDR3 spells CSARDIRSYEKLFF. The CDR3 coding sequence is TGCAGTGCTAGAGATATAAGATCCTATGAAAAACTGTTTTTT.

This clonotype has only one observation. The chain couples TRBV7-9 to TRBJ2-1; 7 bases line up with TRBD1. With 4 bases clipped from V and 2 bases from J, the junction kept 2 bases outside the gene matches. CDR3 length: 14 amino acids. Germline V gene data show CDR1 as SEHNR and CDR2 as FQNEAQ (reference sequence). CDR3 sequence reads: CASSWDRTYNEQFF. The CDR3 DNA sequence: TGTGCCAGCAGCTGGGACAGAACCTACAATGAGCAGTTCTTC.